This T cell receptor beta chain stems from a study of human T cells and chemical hapten exposure (dated by TCRdb to the early 2020s). Describing the broader study: For sensitization, 2% DPC in acetone was applied to an approximately 2 cm by approximately 2 cm area of upper inner arm skin. This study followed changes in the peripheral blood TCR repertoire in vivo during primary and secondary sensitization of alopecia patients to the hapten diphenylcyclopropenone (DPC). Patch testing was done on the upper back using Finn chambers containing 0.01% DPC, and results were scored after 6 days according to International Contact Dermatitis Research Group standards. The mostly female patient cohort included alopecia areata with under or over 50% scalp involvement, alopecia totalis and alopecia universalis. For TCR sequencing, blood came from 25 to 35 alopecia patients at anywhere from one to four time points (pre-sensitization, 2, 6 and 24 weeks). Blood was sampled from patients pre-sensitization (week 0) and at 2, 6 and about 24 weeks after DPC sensitization. Libraries were combined into a pool for sequencing, and differences in TCR yield between samples came mainly from small differences in library volumes within the pool. Weekly therapeutic DPC doses were additionally applied to the scalp of patients throughout the roughly 24-week study period.

The method was RACE. TCRdb records NextSeq 500 as the sequencer. During library preparation, unique molecular identifiers were attached to individual cDNA molecules so that TCRs could be counted in a quantitative, reproducible way. Each blood RNA sample was used to sequence both TCR alpha and TCR beta chains. The original pipeline was this. A median of about 89,000 TCRs per sample was observed, with a range of 23,224 to 690,600. V, J and CDR3 annotation of the TCR reads was carried out using the Decombinator software suite. For the PS versus PT1 abundance plots, all samples were subsampled to the same number of TCRs (28,000). TCRs were defined as expanded if absent before sensitization and observed at least eight times at the 2-week time point. In TCRdb, the public reads were trimmed at Q25 with fastp and aligned with MiXCR, with productive beta chains retained. CDR3 protein duplicates are merged, each entry listing the most common genes and DNA. TCRdb's processing, not the authors' own work, is the source of the V and J calls. This sample comprises about 380,000 distinct CDR3 sequences, just under 6.5% of them detected only once. In total, the top ten clones hold roughly 5.4% of the sample.

What the authors observed across the whole study: DPC sensitization did not change how many TCRs were above 1 in 1000 frequency, and no evidence was found of alterations in global repertoire structure. Compared with pre-sensitization or healthy control sets, expanded TCRs formed significantly more large CDR3 similarity clusters, which is consistent with antigen-driven responses. Patch test score correlated positively with the number of PT1 expanded TCRs, reaching significance at thresholds 8, 16 and 32 but not at 4. Because every patient had alopecia, a presumed autoimmune disease, the patients' immune response might differ from that of healthy individuals. Repeated subsampling changed both the strength of the expansion versus patch-test correlation and the threshold at which the correlation became significant.

This clonotype was detected a few times. Its binding antigen is unknown. Qualities for individual bases were not recorded, and no much larger clone is one base off. The time point label on this specimen signifies: patch test 2, 6 weeks after DPC sensitization. Explained via the paper, the treatment or condition label denotes: therapeutic diphenylcyclopropenone sensitization with weekly scalp DPC. At every patch-test visit, the blood draw took place before the patch test was put on. Patients were eligible if aged 18 to 70, diagnosed with alopecia and judged suitable for DPC therapy, and pregnant patients were excluded. Total RNA was isolated from unfractionated whole blood collected in Tempus Blood RNA tubes. Sequences were derived from whole blood, sampled in connection with sensitization to the hapten diphenylcyclopropenone (DPC). The sequence came from a woman aged 18-35 years with alopecia areata. Some clones in this sample may be carry-over from other donors' samples.

The DNA reads TGTGCCAGCAGCCAAGAGGGCACAGGGGACCTCTATGGCTACACCTTC. Translation gives CASSQEGTGDLYGYTF. Rearrangement joined TRBV4-2 to TRBJ1-2; 7 bases in between match TRBD1. For this chain, trimming is 0 bases at the V end and 4 bases at the J end, and the number of junction bases without a gene match is 8. The germline V gene supplies CDR1 LGHNA and CDR2 YNFKEQ. Including the terminal cysteine and phenylalanine, the CDR3 comprises 16 residues. Just the 48-base CDR3 DNA is kept, in frame starting at base 1.